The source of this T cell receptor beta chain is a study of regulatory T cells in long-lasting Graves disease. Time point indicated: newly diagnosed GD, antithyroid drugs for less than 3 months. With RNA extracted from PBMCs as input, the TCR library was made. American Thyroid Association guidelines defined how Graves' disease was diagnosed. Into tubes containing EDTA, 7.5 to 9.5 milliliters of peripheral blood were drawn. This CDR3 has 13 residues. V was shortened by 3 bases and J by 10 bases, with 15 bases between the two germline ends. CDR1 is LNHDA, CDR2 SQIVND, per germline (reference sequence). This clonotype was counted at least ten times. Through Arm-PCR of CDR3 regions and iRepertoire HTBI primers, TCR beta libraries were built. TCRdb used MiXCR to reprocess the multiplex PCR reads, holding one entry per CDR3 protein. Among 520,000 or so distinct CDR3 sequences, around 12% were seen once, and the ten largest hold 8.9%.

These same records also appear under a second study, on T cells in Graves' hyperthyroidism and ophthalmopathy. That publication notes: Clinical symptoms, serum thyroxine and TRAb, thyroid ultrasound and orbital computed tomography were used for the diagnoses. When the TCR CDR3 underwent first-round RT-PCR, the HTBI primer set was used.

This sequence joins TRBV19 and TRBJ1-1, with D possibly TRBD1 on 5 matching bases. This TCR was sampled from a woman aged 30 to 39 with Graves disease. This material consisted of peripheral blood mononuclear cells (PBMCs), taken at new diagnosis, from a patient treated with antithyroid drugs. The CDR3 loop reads CASSMVEGIGAFF. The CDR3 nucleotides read TGTGCCAGTAGTATGGTGGAGGGGATCGGAGCTTTCTTT.